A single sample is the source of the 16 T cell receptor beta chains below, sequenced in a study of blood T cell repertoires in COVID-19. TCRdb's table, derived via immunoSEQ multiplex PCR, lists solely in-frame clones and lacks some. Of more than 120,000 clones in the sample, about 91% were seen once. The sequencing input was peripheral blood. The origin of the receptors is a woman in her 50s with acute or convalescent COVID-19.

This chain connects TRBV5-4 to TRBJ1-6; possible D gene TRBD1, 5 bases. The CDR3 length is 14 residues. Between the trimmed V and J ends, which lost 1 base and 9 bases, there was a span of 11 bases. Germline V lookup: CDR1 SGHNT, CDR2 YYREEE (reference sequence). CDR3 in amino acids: CASSLPTDSSPLHF. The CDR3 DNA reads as TGTGCCAGCAGCTTGCCCACCGACAGTTCACCCCTCCACTTT.

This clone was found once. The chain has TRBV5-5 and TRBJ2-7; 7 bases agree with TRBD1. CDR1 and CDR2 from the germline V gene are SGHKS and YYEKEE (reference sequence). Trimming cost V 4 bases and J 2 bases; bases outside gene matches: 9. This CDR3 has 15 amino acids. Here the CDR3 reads CASSTSTGWPYEQYF. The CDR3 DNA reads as TGTGCCAGCAGCACTTCGACAGGGTGGCCCTACGAGCAGTACTTC.

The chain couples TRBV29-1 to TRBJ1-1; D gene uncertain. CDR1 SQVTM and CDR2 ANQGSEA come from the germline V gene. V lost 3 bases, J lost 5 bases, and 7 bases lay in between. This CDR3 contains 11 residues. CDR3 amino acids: CSVDLRTEAFF. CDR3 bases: TGCAGCGTTGATTTGAGAACTGAAGCTTTCTTT.

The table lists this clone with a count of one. The CDR3 is CASSPTGITGELFF. The CDR3 DNA reads as TGTGCCAGCAGCCCGACAGGGATCACCGGGGAGCTGTTTTTT. The chain combines TRBV11-2 with TRBJ2-2; TRBD1 aligns across 7 bases. V lost 5 bases and J lost 4; bases outside the gene matches: 4. Germline V gives CDR1 SGHAT, CDR2 FQNNGV. The CDR3 loop spans 14 amino acids.

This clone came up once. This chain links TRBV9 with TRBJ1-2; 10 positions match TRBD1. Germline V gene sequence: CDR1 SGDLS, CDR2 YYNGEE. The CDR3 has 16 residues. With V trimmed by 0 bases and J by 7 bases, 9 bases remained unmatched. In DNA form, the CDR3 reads TGTGCCAGCAGCGTAGCTGAAGGACAGGGGGACGGTGGCTACACCTTC. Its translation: CASSVAEGQGDGGYTF.

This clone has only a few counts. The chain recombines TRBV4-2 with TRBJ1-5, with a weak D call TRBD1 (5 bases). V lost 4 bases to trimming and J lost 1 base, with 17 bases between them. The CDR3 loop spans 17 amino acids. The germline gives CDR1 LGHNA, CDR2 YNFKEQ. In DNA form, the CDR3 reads TGTGCCAGCAGCCCTACCGGCGGGGGTACCAGCAATCAGCCCCAGCATTTT. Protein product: CASSPTGGGTSNQPQHF.

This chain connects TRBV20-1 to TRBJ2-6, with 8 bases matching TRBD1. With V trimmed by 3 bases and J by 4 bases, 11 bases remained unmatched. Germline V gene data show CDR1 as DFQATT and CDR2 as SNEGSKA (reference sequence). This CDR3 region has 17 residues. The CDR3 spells CSASGGQGFLGANVLTF. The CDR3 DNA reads TGCAGTGCTAGTGGCGGACAGGGATTCTTGGGGGCCAACGTCCTGACTTTC.

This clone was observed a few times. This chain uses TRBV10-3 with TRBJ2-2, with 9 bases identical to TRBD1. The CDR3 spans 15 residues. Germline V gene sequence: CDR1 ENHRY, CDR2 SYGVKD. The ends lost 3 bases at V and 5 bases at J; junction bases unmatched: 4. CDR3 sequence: CAISDSGTGTGELFF. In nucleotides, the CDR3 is TGTGCCATCAGTGATTCCGGGACAGGGACCGGGGAGCTGTTTTTT.

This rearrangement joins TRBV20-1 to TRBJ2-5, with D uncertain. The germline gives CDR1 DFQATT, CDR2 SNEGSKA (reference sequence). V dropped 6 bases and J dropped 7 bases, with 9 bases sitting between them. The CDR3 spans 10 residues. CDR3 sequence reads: CSASYLTQYF. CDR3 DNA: TGCAGTGCCTCCTACCTGACCCAGTACTTC.

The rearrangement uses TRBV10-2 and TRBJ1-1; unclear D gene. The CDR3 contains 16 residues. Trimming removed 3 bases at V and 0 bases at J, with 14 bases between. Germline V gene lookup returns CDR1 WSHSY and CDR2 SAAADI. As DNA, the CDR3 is TGCGCCAGCAGTGAAGTGAAGCCATTTATGAACACTGAAGCTTTCTTT. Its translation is CASSEVKPFMNTEAFF.

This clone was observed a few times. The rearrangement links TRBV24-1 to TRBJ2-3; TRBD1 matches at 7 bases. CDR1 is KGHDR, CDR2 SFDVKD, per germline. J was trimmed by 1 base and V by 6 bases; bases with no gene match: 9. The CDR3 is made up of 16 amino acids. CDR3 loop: CATSLGQAGRTDTQYF. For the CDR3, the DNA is TGTGCCACCAGTTTAGGACAGGCCGGACGCACAGATACGCAGTATTTT.

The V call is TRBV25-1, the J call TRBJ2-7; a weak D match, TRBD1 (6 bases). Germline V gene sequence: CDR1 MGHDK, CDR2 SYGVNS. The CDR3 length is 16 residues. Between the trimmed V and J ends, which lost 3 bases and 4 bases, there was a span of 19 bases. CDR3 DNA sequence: TGTGCCAGCAGTGACCGCCGCAGGGGAGAAGGGTACGAGCAGTACTTC. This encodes CASSDRRRGEGYEQYF.

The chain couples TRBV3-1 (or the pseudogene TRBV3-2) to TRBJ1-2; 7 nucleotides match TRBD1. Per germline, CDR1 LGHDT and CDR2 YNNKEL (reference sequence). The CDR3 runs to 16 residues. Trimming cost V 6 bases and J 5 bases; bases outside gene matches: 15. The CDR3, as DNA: TGTGCCAGCAGTCGACAGGGCTCGTTATCCCTTTATGGCTACACCTTC. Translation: CASSRQGSLSLYGYTF.

CDR3 coding DNA: TGTGCCAGCAGTGAAGCGGGAGTGGTATACGAGCAGTACTTC. This gives the protein CASSEAGVVYEQYF. This chain links TRBV6-1 with TRBJ2-7; perhaps TRBD2 as D (5 bases). The V gene lost 0 bases and the J gene lost 4 bases, with 10 bases spanning the gap. Germline CDR1 is MNHNS and CDR2 is SASEGT. The CDR3 extends over 14 amino acids.

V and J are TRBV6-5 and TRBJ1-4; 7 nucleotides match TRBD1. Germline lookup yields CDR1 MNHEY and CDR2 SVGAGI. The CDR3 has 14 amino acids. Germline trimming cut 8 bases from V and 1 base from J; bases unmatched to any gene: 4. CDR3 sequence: CASRQGVTNEKLFF. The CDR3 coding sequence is TGTGCCAGCCGACAGGGTGTAACTAATGAAAAACTGTTTTTT.

CDR3 sequence (DNA): TGTGCCAGCAGCTATCTAGCGGGTAGCTCCTACAATGAGCAGTTCTTC. Translation gives CASSYLAGSSYNEQFF. The genes are TRBV5-5 and TRBJ2-1; 8 bases match TRBD2. Germline V CDR1 and CDR2: SGHKS, YYEKEE (reference sequence). The CDR3 has 16 amino acids. Germline trimming cut 3 bases from V and 0 bases from J; bases unmatched to any gene: 5.